The present TCR beta chain was sequenced within a study of T cell responses to AZD1222 COVID-19 vaccine. TCRdb keeps only in-frame clones here, not all; method: immunoSEQ multiplex PCR. The sample holds 150,000 or so clones, over 85% seen once. Study results and caveats: Across spike, vaccine-associated CD4 TCRs were found, dominant at 160-218 and 743-854.

Germline CDR1 and CDR2: SGHVS and FNYEAQ. V lost 5 bases and J lost 2; bases outside the gene matches: 9. This CDR3 comprises 16 residues. To note about this clone: No antigen is known for it.

The chain recombines TRBV7-6 with TRBJ2-3; 8 bases are shared with TRBD2. This receptor was taken from an adult in good health. Specimen: peripheral blood, collected on day 0 of MenACWY control vaccination. CDR3 sequence (DNA): TGTGCCAGCAGCCCTATAGCGGGGCACTACACAGATACGCAGTATTTT. This codes for CASSPIAGHYTDTQYF.